One sample yielded the 11 T cell receptor beta chains listed below, sequenced in a study of CD8+CD57+ T cells in acquired aplastic anemia. Sequencing involved patients with CD8+CD57+ cell expansion previously shown by flow cytometry. Genomic DNA served as template for TCR beta VDJ and CDR3 profiling. Using its own MiXCR run on the reads, TCRdb lists one record per CDR3 protein. The table records 300,000 or so distinct CDR3 sequences, approximately 57% of them present only once. Sample: sorted CD4+, CD8+, or CD8+CD57+ T cells (not recorded which) from PBMCs. These receptors were obtained from a human donor with aplastic anemia.

This clonotype was picked up a small number of times. One end of the junction does not line up with germline, which may come from a read error. The chain uses TRBV9 and TRBJ1-1; D uncertain. The germline CDR1 and CDR2 sequences are SGDLS and YYNGEE. The CDR3 loop spans 12 amino acids. The CDR3 spells CASSVDFSAGDF. In DNA form, the CDR3 reads TGTGCCAGCAGCGTAGACTTCAGCGCAGGCGACTTT.

This clonotype was detected ten times or more. This chain uses TRBV6-5 with TRBJ2-7; 10 bases are shared with TRBD2. J gave up 2 bases and V 2 bases, and 6 bases lay outside the gene matches. This CDR3 contains 16 residues. Germline V gives CDR1 MNHEY, CDR2 SVGAGI. The CDR3 spells CASSYGLAGAAYEQYF. In nucleotides, the CDR3 is TGTGCCAGCAGTTACGGGCTAGCGGGAGCGGCCTACGAGCAGTACTTC.

V is TRBV19 and J is TRBJ2-3; D may correspond to TRBD1 or TRBD2 (5 bases each). V was pared by 4 bases and J by 8 bases, with 10 bases between. This CDR3 contains 12 residues. Germline loops: CDR1 LNHDA, CDR2 SQIVND (reference sequence). CDR3 in amino acids: CASSTAGSTQYF. CDR3 DNA: TGTGCCAGTAGTACAGCAGGGAGTACGCAGTATTTT. The full variable domain, with the rest looked up from reference TRBV19 and TRBJ2-3, is DGGITQSPKYLFRKEGQNVTLSCEQNLNHDAMYWYRQDPGQGLRLIYYSQIVNDFQKGDIAEGYSVSREKKESFPLTVTSAQKNPTAFYLCASSTAGSTQYFGPGTRLTVL.

The rearrangement joins TRBV7-2 to TRBJ2-7, with D unresolved. V gave up 3 bases and J gave up 0 bases, with 15 bases separating them. CDR3 length equals 16 residues. The germline V gene encodes CDR1 SGHTA and CDR2 FQGNSA. The CDR3 protein is CASSLSAETTSYEQYF. CDR3 nucleotides: TGTGCCAGCAGCTTGTCCGCGGAAACAACCTCCTACGAGCAGTACTTC.

Ten or more counts support this clonotype. This rearrangement joins TRBV7-7 to TRBJ2-3; the match to TRBD2 covers 8 bases. J gave up 3 bases and V 2 bases, and 13 bases lay outside the gene matches. The length of the CDR3 is 18 residues. Germline V gene data show CDR1 as SSHAT and CDR2 as FNYEAQ (reference sequence). The CDR3 DNA reads as TGTGCCAGCAGCTTAAGCGCCCCGGGACTAGAGTATACAGATACGCAGTATTTT. Its protein product is CASSLSAPGLEYTDTQYF.

The chain uses TRBV12-3 or TRBV12-4 and TRBJ2-7, with 7 bases matching TRBD2. This CDR3 contains 14 residues. Germline trimming cut 11 bases from V and 6 bases from J; bases unmatched to any gene: 16. The CDR3: CASGGYSTTGEQYF. The CDR3 DNA reads as TGTGCCTCCGGGGGGTATTCTACCACTGGCGAGCAGTACTTC.

The J gene is TRBJ2-7, the V gene TRBV20-1; D might be TRBD2 (7 bases). V was clipped by 0 bases and J by 3 bases, with 15 bases between them. CDR3 length equals 15 residues. Germline V gives CDR1 DFQATT, CDR2 SNEGSKA (reference sequence). The CDR3 coding sequence is TGCAGTGCTAGAGATCTAATGGGAGGGGGCTACGAGCAGTACTTC. Translation gives CSARDLMGGGYEQYF.

This rearrangement joins TRBV15 to TRBJ2-3; D unclear. V dropped 3 bases and J dropped 3 bases, with 7 bases sitting between them. The length of the CDR3 is 13 residues. Germline V CDR1 and CDR2: LNHNV, YYDKDF (reference sequence). Here the CDR3 reads CATSSQRTDTQYF. CDR3 sequence (DNA): TGTGCCACCAGCAGCCAGCGAACAGATACGCAGTATTTT.

As for this clonotype: Sequence at one end of the junction differs from germline and may be a read error. The chain couples TRBV2 to TRBJ1-5; D unresolved. CDR1 and CDR2 (germline): SNHLY, FYNNEI. This CDR3 spans 14 amino acids. The CDR3 nucleotides read TGCGCCAGCAGTTCGTGGGGTAGCAATCAGCCCCAGCATTTT. Translated, it gives CASSSWGSNQPQHF.

At least ten counts were recorded for this clonotype. V and J are TRBV19 and TRBJ2-6; D assignment may be TRBD1 or TRBD2 (7 bases each). Germline CDR1 LNHDA, CDR2 SQIVND (reference sequence). The germline V and J ends were trimmed by 5 bases and 12 bases, with 17 bases remaining between them. The CDR3 has 14 residues. CDR3 nucleotide sequence: TGTGCCAGTAGTGGCAGGGGGGGAGTCGGCGTCCTGACTTTC. Amino acids: CASSGRGGVGVLTF. Supplemented by reference TRBV19 and TRBJ2-6, the full variable domain reads DGGITQSPKYLFRKEGQNVTLSCEQNLNHDAMYWYRQDPGQGLRLIYYSQIVNDFQKGDIAEGYSVSREKKESFPLTVTSAQKNPTAFYLCASSGRGGVGVLTFGAGSRLTVL.

J is TRBJ1-6 and V is TRBV20-1; 8 bases are a match to TRBD1. This CDR3 region has 17 residues. V lost 3 bases, J lost 0 bases, and 7 bases stayed unmatched. The germline CDR1 and CDR2 sequences are DFQATT and SNEGSKA (reference sequence). DNA for the CDR3: TGCAGTGCTAGCTCGGGACAGGCTAGCTCCTATAATTCACCCCTCCACTTT. Translating it yields CSASSGQASSYNSPLHF.